The 18 T cell receptor beta chains below were found in one sample sequenced in a study of blood T cell repertoires in COVID-19. Some clones are missing from TCRdb's copy, which holds only in-frame ones; the method was immunoSEQ multiplex PCR. The table records approximately 150,000 clones, around 80% of them present only once. Sequenced input: peripheral blood. The receptors were gathered from a woman in her 70s with acute or convalescent COVID-19.

The V and J genes are TRBV13 and TRBJ1-1, with D possibly TRBD1 on 5 matching bases. Germline values: CDR1 PRHDT, CDR2 FYEKMQ (reference sequence). Between the trimmed V and J ends, which lost 1 base and 4 bases, there was a span of 13 bases. This CDR3 is 15 amino acids long. CDR3 nucleotide sequence: TGTGCCAGCAGCTTAGTAGGGGTCCCGGGCACTGAAGCTTTCTTT. Its translation is CASSLVGVPGTEAFF.

There are many counts of this clone. This rearrangement joins TRBV27 to TRBJ2-7, with TRBD2 matching 7 bases. CDR3 length: 18 amino acids. CDR1 and CDR2 (germline): MNHEY, SMNVEV (reference sequence). The junction had 12 bases not matched to a gene; V was cut back by 1 base and J by 0 bases. DNA for the CDR3: TGTGCCAGCAGTTTATTTAAGGGAAGCGGGACCAGCTCCTACGAGCAGTACTTC. Its translation is CASSLFKGSGTSSYEQYF.

J is TRBJ2-2 and V is TRBV30; D perhaps matches TRBD1 (6 bases). V shed 2 bases and J shed 7 bases, with 11 bases lying between them. The CDR3 is made up of 13 amino acids. Looked up from germline, CDR1 is GTSNPN and CDR2 is SVGIG (reference sequence). This chain's CDR3 is CAWSSTGYGELFF. The DNA for the CDR3 is TGTGCCTGGAGTTCTACAGGGTACGGGGAGCTGTTTTTT.

This sequence joins TRBV5-1 and TRBJ1-2; D not certain. Germline lookup yields CDR1 SGHRS and CDR2 YFSETQ. Trimming left V 4 bases short and J 6 bases short, with 7 bases between. CDR3 length: 11 residues. The DNA of the CDR3 is TGCGCCAGCAGCCCGGGAGATGGCTACACCTTC. Translated, it gives CASSPGDGYTF.

This clone was recorded once. The genes are TRBV7-9 and TRBJ1-2, with 7 positions matching TRBD1. Germline values: CDR1 SEHNR, CDR2 FQNEAQ (reference sequence). Germline trimming cut 2 bases from V and 0 bases from J; bases unmatched to any gene: 9. The CDR3 has 17 residues. The CDR3 DNA follows: TGTGCCAGCAGCTTATACACAGGGGTGTGGGCTAACTATGGCTACACCTTC. It codes for CASSLYTGVWANYGYTF.

The sample holds a few counts of this clone. The V gene is TRBV6-1, the J gene TRBJ1-2; 9 bases line up with TRBD1. The CDR3 totals 16 residues. J lost 5 bases, V lost 8 bases, and 15 bases had no gene match. Per the germline V gene, CDR1 is MNHNS and CDR2 is SASEGT. The CDR3 sequence: CASGGLEGQGPYGYTF. CDR3 sequence (DNA): TGTGCCAGCGGTGGTCTAGAGGGACAGGGACCTTATGGCTACACCTTC.

This clone occurred once. The J gene is TRBJ1-1, the V gene TRBV12-3 or TRBV12-4; D possibly corresponds to TRBD1 (6 bases). V was pared by 7 bases and J by 7 bases, with 13 bases between. CDR3 length: 12 residues. CDR3 protein: CASTMTGFEAFF. CDR3 sequence (DNA): TGTGCCAGCACCATGACAGGTTTTGAAGCTTTCTTT.

The DNA of the CDR3 is TGTGCCAGCAGCTGGGGACAGGGGGCGACTGAAGCTTTCTTT. Translation: CASSWGQGATEAFF. J is TRBJ1-1 and V is TRBV5-4, with 12 bases aligning to TRBD1. V was clipped by 3 bases and J by 5 bases; unmatched bases: 2. The germline V gene has CDR1 SGHNT and CDR2 YYREEE (reference sequence). This CDR3 is built from 14 residues.

The chain links TRBV4-2 to TRBJ2-5; 8 nucleotides match TRBD1. The germline V gene has CDR1 LGHNA and CDR2 YNFKEQ. Unmatched junction bases numbered 9, after V lost 1 base and J lost 5 bases. The CDR3 totals 16 residues. CDR3 residues: CASSQAQGAGKETQYF. In DNA, the CDR3 is TGTGCCAGCAGCCAAGCCCAGGGGGCAGGGAAGGAGACCCAGTACTTC.

The chain has TRBV3-1 (or the pseudogene TRBV3-2) and TRBJ1-1; D might be TRBD1 (6 bases). The CDR3 contains 15 residues. The ends were cut back, 0 bases at V and 4 bases at J, with 12 bases in the middle. Germline assignment: CDR1 LGHDT and CDR2 YNNKEL (reference sequence). CDR3 in amino acids: CASSQEQGWITEAFF. For the CDR3, the DNA is TGTGCCAGCAGCCAAGAACAGGGATGGATCACTGAAGCTTTCTTT.

The chain couples TRBV29-1 to TRBJ2-3; possible D gene TRBD2, 6 bases. The CDR3 runs to 15 residues. Germline V gene data show CDR1 as SQVTM and CDR2 as ANQGSEA. V was cut by 7 bases and J by 4 bases, with 21 bases left in between. The CDR3: CSAHGTLARPDTQYF. The CDR3 DNA is TGCAGCGCTCATGGGACTCTCGCCAGGCCAGATACGCAGTATTTT.

The V call is TRBV28, the J call TRBJ1-1; 10 bases line up with TRBD1. Germline CDR1 and CDR2: MDHEN and SYDVKM. V lost 0 bases, J lost 1 base, and 2 bases stayed unmatched. This CDR3 has 16 amino acids. CDR3 protein: CASSLWTGGENTEAFF. The CDR3 region has the DNA TGTGCCAGCAGTTTATGGACAGGGGGCGAGAACACTGAAGCTTTCTTT.

J is TRBJ1-1 and V is TRBV28; 7 bases are a match to TRBD1. Trimming at V came to 4 bases and at J to 2 bases, leaving 7 bases not matched to a gene. CDR3 size: 15 residues. Per the germline V gene, CDR1 is MDHEN and CDR2 is SYDVKM. CDR3 sequence reads: CASSSPWTGNTEAFF. The CDR3 nucleotides are TGTGCCAGCAGTTCCCCTTGGACAGGAAACACTGAAGCTTTCTTT.

This clone was detected a few times. The CDR3 sequence: CASSQRTFYSPSTDTQYF. The CDR3 DNA follows: TGCGCCAGCAGCCAACGGACTTTCTATTCCCCTAGCACAGATACGCAGTATTTT. The chain joins TRBV4-1 to TRBJ2-3; a weak D match, TRBD2 (5 bases). V was shortened by 2 bases and J by 0 bases, with 18 bases between the two germline ends. From germline, CDR1 is MGHRA and CDR2 YSYEKL. The CDR3 loop spans 18 amino acids.

V usage is TRBV19 and J usage is TRBJ2-1; 8 bases are a match to TRBD1. The CDR3 runs to 15 residues. Trimming took 4 bases from V and 4 from J; bases not matched to a gene: 6. Germline assignment: CDR1 LNHDA and CDR2 SQIVND (reference sequence). The DNA for the CDR3 is TGTGCCAGTAGTACCCCGGGACAGGAGTACAATGAGCAGTTCTTC. Protein: CASSTPGQEYNEQFF.

This clone has more than one count but fewer than ten. V usage is TRBV5-1 and J usage is TRBJ2-1; D might be TRBD2 (6 bases). With 0 bases removed from V and 2 bases from J, the gap between germline ends came to 15 bases. This CDR3 region has 17 residues. Germline V gene lookup returns CDR1 SGHRS and CDR2 YFSETQ. The DNA of the CDR3 is TGCGCCAGCAGCTTGGGGACTACCCCTTCAGCCTACAATGAGCAGTTCTTC. It specifies CASSLGTTPSAYNEQFF.

V is TRBV9 and J is TRBJ2-7; D may be TRBD1 (6 bases). Germline V CDR1 and CDR2: SGDLS, YYNGEE. The CDR3 runs 13 residues. V was pared by 0 bases and J by 6 bases, with 10 bases between. CDR3 sequence: CASSVEQGSEQYF. The CDR3 DNA is TGTGCCAGCAGCGTAGAGCAGGGGTCCGAGCAGTACTTC.

The chain employs TRBV4-2 and TRBJ2-3, with D unclear. The V end lost 3 bases, the J end lost 5 bases, and 15 bases lay between the germline ends. The germline CDR1 and CDR2 sequences are LGHNA and YNFKEQ. The CDR3 is 15 residues long. The CDR3 reads CASSHTGERVDTQYF. In nucleotides, the CDR3 is TGTGCCAGCAGCCATACGGGTGAACGGGTAGATACGCAGTATTTT.